Sequencing of this T cell receptor (beta chain) was carried out in a study of CD8+CD57+ T cells in acquired aplastic anemia. Study outcomes and limitations: About 29 CD8+ CDR3 sequences occurred in both the patients and the controls.

The TCR beta profiling, which covered VDJ combination and CDR3 sequence, was carried out using genomic DNA as the template. One entry per CDR3 protein, called by TCRdb with MiXCR from the reads. The table shows over 200,000 distinct CDR3 sequences, with under 65% occurring only once. A remark on this clonotype: Its antigen remains unidentified.

The V gene lost 6 bases and the J gene lost 3 bases, with 9 bases spanning the gap. Germline values: CDR1 DFQATT, CDR2 SNEGSKA (reference sequence). The CDR3 totals 11 residues. The receptor was derived from a human donor in good health. Specimen: sorted CD4+, CD8+, or CD8+CD57+ T cells (not recorded which) from PBMCs. The rearrangement uses TRBV20-1 and TRBJ2-7; possibly TRBD1 for D (6 bases). CDR3 sequence: CSAEGGYEQYF. The DNA for the CDR3 is TGCAGTGCCGAAGGGGGCTACGAGCAGTACTTC.